What follows describes a single T cell receptor (beta chain). This record belongs to a study of blood T cell repertoires in COVID-19. This CDR3 region has 17 residues. CDR1 is SGHRS and CDR2 is YFSETQ in the germline V gene. V was clipped by 0 bases and J by 3 bases; unmatched bases: 4. Produced via immunoSEQ multiplex PCR; TCRdb's table is partial and in-frame only. The sample carries under 350,000 clones, approximately 87% recorded once. This clonotype originated in a man in his sixties who had recovered from COVID-19. This chain connects TRBV5-1 to TRBJ2-2; TRBD2 aligns across 11 bases. Material for sequencing was peripheral blood. The CDR3, as DNA: TGCGCCAGCAGCTTGGTACTAGCGGGAGCGGACACCGGGGAGCTGTTTTTT. Protein product: CASSLVLAGADTGELFF.